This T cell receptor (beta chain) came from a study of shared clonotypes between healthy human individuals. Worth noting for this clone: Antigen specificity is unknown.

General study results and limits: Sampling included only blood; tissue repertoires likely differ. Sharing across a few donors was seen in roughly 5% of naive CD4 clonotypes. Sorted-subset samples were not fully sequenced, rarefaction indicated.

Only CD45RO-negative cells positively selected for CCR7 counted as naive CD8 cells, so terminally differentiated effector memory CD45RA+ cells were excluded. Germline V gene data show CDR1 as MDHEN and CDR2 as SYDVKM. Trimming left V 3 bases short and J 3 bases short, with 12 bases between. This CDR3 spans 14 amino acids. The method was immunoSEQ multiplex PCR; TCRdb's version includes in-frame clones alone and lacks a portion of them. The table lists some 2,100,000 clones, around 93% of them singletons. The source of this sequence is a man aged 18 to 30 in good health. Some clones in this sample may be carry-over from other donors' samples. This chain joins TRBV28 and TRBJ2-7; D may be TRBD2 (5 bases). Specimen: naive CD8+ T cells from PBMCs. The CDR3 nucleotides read TGTGCCAGCAGTTTTGAGGGAAAGGACTACGAGCAGTACTTC. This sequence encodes CASSFEGKDYEQYF.